These 16 T cell receptor beta chains came from one sample sequenced in a study of shared clonotypes between healthy human individuals. TCRdb's table, derived via immunoSEQ multiplex PCR, lists solely in-frame clones and lacks some. The sample includes about 680,000 clones, about three quarters seen only once; the top ten take around 2%. The sequenced sample consisted of memory CD4+ T cells sorted from blood. The subset denotes: CD45RA-negative fraction. Every receptor here comes from a woman in her thirties in good health.

CDR3 residues: CASSYSDRGPYEQYF. The CDR3 bases are TGTGCCAGCAGTTACTCGGACAGGGGCCCCTACGAGCAGTACTTC. The chain joins TRBV6-5 to TRBJ2-7; 9 bases agree with TRBD1. This CDR3 spans 15 amino acids. Per germline, CDR1 MNHEY and CDR2 SVGAGI. The V and J ends lost 0 bases and 2 bases, in that order; junction bases with no gene match: 2.

This clone was recorded many times. The gene calls are TRBV7-9 and TRBJ2-5; D possibly corresponds to TRBD2 (5 bases). The germline V and J ends were trimmed by 3 bases and 5 bases, with 19 bases remaining between them. Germline V gives CDR1 SEHNR, CDR2 FQNEAQ (reference sequence). The CDR3 runs 16 residues. CDR3 amino acids: CASSLRARRGRETQYF. CDR3 bases: TGTGCCAGCAGCTTGCGGGCGCGGAGAGGTCGGGAGACCCAGTACTTC.

This clone was observed many times. V is TRBV4-1 and J is TRBJ1-1, with D hard to call. The CDR3 length is 14 residues. Germline CDR1 and CDR2: MGHRA and YSYEKL. V gave up 5 bases and J gave up 1 base, with 11 bases separating them. The CDR3 loop reads CASSASTGNTEAFF. The DNA for the CDR3 is TGCGCCAGCAGCGCGTCGACGGGGAACACTGAAGCTTTCTTT.

This rearrangement joins TRBV13 to TRBJ2-2; no definite D call. CDR3 size: 12 residues. Germline CDR1 PRHDT, CDR2 FYEKMQ (reference sequence). Deletions cut 5 bases from V and 6 bases from J, with 7 bases between. The CDR3 protein is CASSGYSGELFF. The CDR3 DNA is TGTGCCAGCAGCGGCTATTCCGGGGAGCTGTTTTTT.

The V call is TRBV18, the J call TRBJ2-2, with 7 nucleotides matching TRBD2. This CDR3 region has 16 residues. V trimming: 0 bases; J trimming: 6 bases; junction bases outside the gene matches: 7. Germline V gene lookup returns CDR1 KGHSH and CDR2 LQKENI. The CDR3, as DNA: TGTGCCAGCTCACCACCAGGTTGGCTAGCGGCCGGGGAGCTGTTTTTT. It encodes CASSPPGWLAAGELFF.

This chain uses TRBV5-1 with TRBJ2-1; 9 bases fit TRBD2. V trimming: 0 bases; J trimming: 9 bases; junction bases outside the gene matches: 4. This CDR3 comprises 14 residues. Germline-derived CDR1 and CDR2 are SGHRS and YFSETQ. The CDR3 DNA reads TGCGCCAGCAGCTTGGGTGCGGGAGGGGTTGAGCAGTTCTTC. Amino acids: CASSLGAGGVEQFF.

This chain joins TRBV30 and TRBJ2-1, with TRBD2 matching over 10 bases. With V trimmed by 4 bases and J by 8 bases, 5 bases remained unmatched. This CDR3 contains 13 residues. CDR1 is GTSNPN, CDR2 SVGIG, per germline (reference sequence). CDR3 nucleotide sequence: TGTGCCTGGATGAGCGGGAGGGCCTATGAGCAGTTCTTC. It translates to CAWMSGRAYEQFF.

The chain carries TRBV7-8 and TRBJ2-5; a weak D match, TRBD2 (6 bases). V lost 3 bases and J lost 1, with 9 bases in between. This CDR3 spans 14 amino acids. In germline, CDR1 is SGHVS, CDR2 FQNEAQ. The chain's CDR3 is CASSFHGGQETQYF. In DNA form, the CDR3 reads TGTGCCAGCAGCTTTCACGGGGGCCAAGAGACCCAGTACTTC.

The rearrangement joins TRBV6-5 to TRBJ2-7; D perhaps matches TRBD1 (6 bases). Germline V gene lookup returns CDR1 MNHEY and CDR2 SVGAGI. The V gene lost 5 bases and the J gene lost 5 bases, with 19 bases spanning the gap. The CDR3 spans 15 residues. The CDR3 sequence: CASSASGTMIDEQYF. In DNA, the CDR3 is TGTGCCAGCAGTGCCTCCGGGACAATGATAGACGAGCAGTACTTC.

The J gene is TRBJ1-2, the V gene TRBV7-2; 9 positions match TRBD1. V trimming: 5 bases; J trimming: 8 bases; junction bases outside the gene matches: 6. Germline V gene data show CDR1 as SGHTA and CDR2 as FQGNSA. CDR3 length: 13 amino acids. CDR3 in amino acids: CASSLGQGHGYTF. CDR3 nucleotide sequence: TGTGCCAGCAGCCTGGGACAGGGACACGGCTACACCTTC.

The J gene is TRBJ2-2, the V gene TRBV10-3; D not certain. The CDR3 extends over 13 amino acids. The V gene lost 6 bases and the J gene lost 4 bases, with 9 bases spanning the gap. Germline CDR1 is ENHRY and CDR2 is SYGVKD. CDR3 DNA: TGTGCCATCAGCCTAACACCCACCGGGGAGCTGTTTTTT. Protein: CAISLTPTGELFF.

V usage is TRBV28 and J usage is TRBJ2-3; 7 bases are shared with TRBD1. This CDR3 comprises 16 residues. Germline loops: CDR1 MDHEN, CDR2 SYDVKM. Trimming took 6 bases from V and 3 from J; bases not matched to a gene: 12. CDR3 sequence: CASSSPGQRMTDTQYF. The CDR3 nucleotides are TGTGCCAGCAGCTCGCCGGGACAGAGAATGACAGATACGCAGTATTTT.

Details on this clone: This could be a read error, since a much larger clone is one nucleotide away. The rearrangement uses TRBV11-2 and TRBJ2-1, with D hard to call. Germline CDR1 and CDR2: SGHAT and FQNNGV. Trimming removed 2 bases at V and 3 bases at J, with 2 bases between. The CDR3 is made up of 12 amino acids. CDR3 coding DNA: TGTGCCAGCAGCTTAAACTACAATGAGCAGTTCTTC. Translation: CASSLNYNEQFF.

V gene TRBV19 combines with J gene TRBJ2-6; D is uncertain. This CDR3 comprises 15 residues. Germline-derived CDR1 and CDR2 are LNHDA and SQIVND (reference sequence). Trimming shortened V by 4 bases and J by 0 bases, and 7 bases separated the two germline ends. CDR3 bases: TGTGCCAGTAGTAATTTGGCCTCTGGGGCCAACGTCCTGACTTTC. Its protein product is CASSNLASGANVLTF.

Concerning this clone: A much larger clone lies a single base off, so this may be a read error. The sample has other DNA sequences that encode this CDR3 too. The chain joins TRBV5-1 to TRBJ1-4, with 9 nucleotides matching TRBD1. Germline assignment: CDR1 SGHRS and CDR2 YFSETQ. The CDR3 has 15 residues. The trim removed 0 bases at V and 8 bases at J, leaving 5 bases unmatched. DNA of the CDR3: TGCGCCAGCAGCTTGGGGGACAGGGATCGCGAAAAACTGTTTTTT. Translation gives CASSLGDRDREKLFF.

The J gene is TRBJ2-3, the V gene TRBV10-3; D ambiguous. CDR1 and CDR2 from the germline V gene are ENHRY and SYGVKD. CDR3 size: 12 residues. V lost 6 bases and J 2 bases, leaving 6 bases between the germline ends. In DNA form, the CDR3 reads TGTGCCATCAGCCCCGTCACAGATACGCAGTATTTT. The encoded protein is CAISPVTDTQYF.